One sample yielded the 5 T cell receptor beta chains listed below, sequenced in a study of cytomegalovirus exposure and HLA in healthy donors. This PCR relied on a set of 60 Vbeta primers and 13 Jbeta primers. Here immunoSEQ multiplex PCR was the method, and the copy in TCRdb shows in-frame clones only, minus some. Counted here are nearly 110,000 clones, 75% occurring once; the ten biggest clones make up around 2.8%. The sample comprised PBMCs. These receptors were obtained from a male donor in good health and CMV-seropositive.

The chain has TRBV7-2 and TRBJ1-5; D is unclear. Germline CDR1 and CDR2: SGHTA and FQGNSA. Trimming removed 3 bases at V and 5 bases at J, with 8 bases between. This CDR3 has 13 amino acids. Here the CDR3 DNA reads TGTGCCAGCAGCTTTTGGAGGGATCAGCCCCAGCATTTT. Its protein product is CASSFWRDQPQHF.

The genes are TRBV9 and TRBJ2-1, with 8 bases identical to TRBD2. Unmatched junction bases numbered 8, after V lost 3 bases and J lost 15 bases. CDR1 and CDR2 from the germline V gene are SGDLS and YYNGEE. There are 12 residues in the CDR3. In DNA form, the CDR3 reads TGTGCCAGCAGCGGGAGAAGCGGGAGCACGTTCTTC. Amino acid sequence: CASSGRSGSTFF.

This chain joins TRBV7-9 and TRBJ1-3; D remains ambiguous. Trimming pared 5 bases from V and 0 bases from J, leaving 23 bases between. There are 19 residues in the CDR3. The V gene's germline CDR1 is SEHNR and CDR2 FQNEAQ (reference sequence). DNA for the CDR3: TGTGCCAGCAGCCCCCCGGTATTTGGGCAGTCGAGCTCTGGAAACACCATATATTTT. Its protein is CASSPPVFGQSSSGNTIYF.

The V gene is TRBV28, the J gene TRBJ2-5; 7 nucleotides match TRBD1. The CDR3 length is 15 residues. Germline CDR1 reads MDHEN; CDR2 reads SYDVKM. V was pared by 5 bases and J by 2 bases, with 8 bases of the junction left unmatched. As DNA, the CDR3 is TGTGCCAGCAGTCTTCTCGGACAGGAACAAGAGACCCAGTACTTC. It encodes CASSLLGQEQETQYF.

The genes are TRBV4-2 and TRBJ1-4, with TRBD1 matching over 10 bases. With 3 bases clipped from V and 5 bases from J, the junction kept 3 bases outside the gene matches. Germline values: CDR1 LGHNA, CDR2 YNFKEQ. The CDR3 extends over 15 amino acids. The CDR3 loop is CASSQGQGQNEKLFF. CDR3 nucleotide sequence: TGTGCCAGCAGCCAGGGACAGGGGCAGAATGAAAAACTGTTTTTT.